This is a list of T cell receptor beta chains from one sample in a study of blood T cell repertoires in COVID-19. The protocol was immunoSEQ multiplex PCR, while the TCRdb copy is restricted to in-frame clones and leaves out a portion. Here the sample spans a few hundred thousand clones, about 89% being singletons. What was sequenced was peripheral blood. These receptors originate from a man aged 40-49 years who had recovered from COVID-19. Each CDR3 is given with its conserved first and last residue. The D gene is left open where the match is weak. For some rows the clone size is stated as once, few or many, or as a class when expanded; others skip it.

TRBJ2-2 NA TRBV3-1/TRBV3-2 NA TGTGCCAGCAGCCACGCGACTAGTACCGGGGAGCTGTTTTTT CASSHATSTGELFF
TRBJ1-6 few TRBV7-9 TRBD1 TGTGCCAGCAGCTTAGCGGGACAGGGAGGGTCACCCCTCCACTTT CASSLAGQGGSPLHF
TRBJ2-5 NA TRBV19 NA TGTGCCAGTAGTGTGAGAGGGACAACACAAGAGACCCAGTACTTC CASSVRGTTQETQYF
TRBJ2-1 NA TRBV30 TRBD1 TGTGCCTGGAGTCGACAGGGGTTTGGCTATGAGCAGTTCTTC CAWSRQGFGYEQFF
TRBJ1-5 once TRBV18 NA TGTGCCAGCTCACCAGGAAACAGTCTTCGCAATCAGCCCCAGCATTTT CASSPGNSLRNQPQHF
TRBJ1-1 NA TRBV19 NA TGTGCCAAGCGGAACACTGAAGCTTTCTTT CAKRNTEAFF
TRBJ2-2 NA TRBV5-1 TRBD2 TGCGCCAGCACCTCGACTAGCGGGGGCCCTAACACCGGGGAGCTGTTTTTT CASTSTSGGPNTGELFF
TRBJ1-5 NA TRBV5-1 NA TGCGCCAGCAGCTTGGCGGGGAACCAGCCCCAGCATTTT CASSLAGNQPQHF
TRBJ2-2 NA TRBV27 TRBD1 TGTGCCAGCAAATGGACAGGGGGCACCGGGGAGCTGTTTTTT CASKWTGGTGELFF
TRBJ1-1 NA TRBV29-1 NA TGCAGCGTCCCAGGGTGGTTGAGAACTGAAGCTTTCTTT CSVPGWLRTEAFF
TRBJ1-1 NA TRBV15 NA TGTGCCACCAGCAGGGACAGAGGGGGCACTGAAGCTTTCTTT CATSRDRGGTEAFF
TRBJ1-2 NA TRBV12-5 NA TGTGCTAGTGGTTTGCGCCAGGGCGGCGGAGATGGCTACACCTTC CASGLRQGGGDGYTF
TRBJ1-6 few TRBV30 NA TGTGCCTGGAGCGACGGGGGGCTCAGTAAGGGTTCACCCCTCCACTTT CAWSDGGLSKGSPLHF
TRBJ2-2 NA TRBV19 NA TGTGCCACCCAAAGGACCCGGGGGGGGGAGCTGTTTTTT CATQRTRGGELFF
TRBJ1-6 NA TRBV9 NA TGTGCCAGCAGCGTAGTCGGTACAGGTTCACCCCTCCACTTT CASSVVGTGSPLHF
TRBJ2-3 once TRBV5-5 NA TGTGCCAGCTTTTCTCGGCAGGCTAGCACAGATACGCAGTATTTT CASFSRQASTDTQYF
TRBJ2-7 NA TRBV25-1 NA TGTGCCAGCAGTTCCCATTCCCAATCCTACGAGCAGTACTTC CASSSHSQSYEQYF
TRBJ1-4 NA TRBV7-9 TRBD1 TGTGCCAGCAGCTTGGGGACAGCGAGTAATGAAAAACTGTTTTTT CASSLGTASNEKLFF
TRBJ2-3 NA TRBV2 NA TGTGCCAGCAGTCTAGGGACTGGCAGTGTGGATACGCAGTATTTT CASSLGTGSVDTQYF
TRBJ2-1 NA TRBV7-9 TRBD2 TGTGCCAGCAGCTTCCCTTCCGGGGGGAGACCCAATGAGCAGTTCTTC CASSFPSGGRPNEQFF
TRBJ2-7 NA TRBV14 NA TGTGCCAGCAGCCAACTAGCAAATTTGGGAGAGCAGTACTTC CASSQLANLGEQYF
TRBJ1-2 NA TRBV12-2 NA TGTGCAAGTCGCTTAAGAATTTCGGCAGGGCTGGACTATGGCTACACCTTC CASRLRISAGLDYGYTF
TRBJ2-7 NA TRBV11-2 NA TGTGCCAGCAGTATTAGGCTCCCCCCCCAGGGACTGGGGCAGTACTTC CASSIRLPPQGLGQYF
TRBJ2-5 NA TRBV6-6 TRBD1 TGTGCCGTGCGACAGGGCGGGGAGACCCAGTACTTC CAVRQGGETQYF